A single sample is the source of the 16 T cell receptor beta chains below, sequenced in a study of blood T cell repertoires in COVID-19. TCRdb keeps only in-frame clones here, not all; method: immunoSEQ multiplex PCR. The data hold 11,000 to 15,000 clones, with 75% to 90% observed a single time. The source material was peripheral blood. These receptor sequences come from a human donor in a cohort sampled during active COVID-19.

The rearrangement joins TRBV3-1 (or the pseudogene TRBV3-2) to TRBJ1-4; unclear D gene. V was clipped by 2 bases and J by 8 bases, with 9 bases between them. Germline V gene data show CDR1 as LGHDT and CDR2 as YNNKEL (reference sequence). The CDR3 spans 13 residues. The DNA for the CDR3 is TGTGCCAGCAGCCAAAGTACGGGGGAAAAACTGTTTTTT. It translates to CASSQSTGEKLFF.

This sequence joins TRBV18 and TRBJ1-3, with D possibly matching TRBD1 (6 bases). The CDR3 is 16 amino acids. Deletions cut 5 bases from V and 0 bases from J, with 14 bases between. Looked up from germline, CDR1 is KGHSH and CDR2 is LQKENI. CDR3 region: CASSEQQGSSGNTIYF. CDR3 sequence (DNA): TGTGCCAGCTCAGAACAACAGGGTAGCTCTGGAAACACCATATATTTT.

This chain links TRBV5-5 with TRBJ2-7, with 9 bases that match TRBD1. The germline gives CDR1 SGHKS, CDR2 YYEKEE (reference sequence). The V gene end was trimmed by 3 bases and the J gene end by 4 bases; junction bases not matched to a gene: 8. The CDR3 totals 15 residues. The CDR3 DNA reads as TGTGCCAGCAGCTGGGGACAGGGTTTGGGTTACGAGCAGTACTTC. Protein: CASSWGQGLGYEQYF.

The chain is built from TRBV28 and TRBJ2-3; weak D call: TRBD1 (5 bases). There are 14 residues in the CDR3. Germline loops: CDR1 MDHEN, CDR2 SYDVKM. Trimming removed 2 bases from V and 6 bases from J, with 12 bases in between. The CDR3 DNA is TGTGCCAGCAGTTTACTGTCCCAGGGCGATACGCAGTATTTT. Its protein product is CASSLLSQGDTQYF. Looking up the rest from reference TRBV28 and TRBJ2-3 gives the full variable domain: DVKVTQSSRYLVKRTGEKVFLECVQDMDHENMFWYRQDPGLGLRLIYFSYDVKMKEKGDIPEGYSVSREKKERFSLILESASTNQTSMYLCASSLLSQGDTQYFGPGTRLTVL.

The chain links TRBV27 to TRBJ1-6, with D hard to call. V shed 4 bases and J shed 5 bases, with 6 bases lying between them. The CDR3 length is 13 residues. Germline values: CDR1 MNHEY, CDR2 SMNVEV (reference sequence). The chain's CDR3 is CASSSQNNSPLHF. The CDR3 region has the DNA TGTGCCAGCAGTTCACAGAATAATTCACCCCTCCACTTT.

The chain links TRBV7-2 to TRBJ1-6, with a weak D call TRBD1 (5 bases). Between the trimmed V and J ends, which lost 8 bases and 2 bases, there was a span of 19 bases. There are 17 residues in the CDR3. Germline assignment: CDR1 SGHTA and CDR2 FQGNSA. The CDR3 protein is CASPLFTGDTYNSPLHF. As DNA, the CDR3 is TGTGCCAGCCCACTCTTCACGGGGGATACCTATAATTCACCCCTCCACTTT.

The rearrangement uses TRBV27 and TRBJ2-2, with D perhaps matching TRBD2 (5 bases). This CDR3 contains 15 residues. Germline CDR1 reads MNHEY; CDR2 reads SMNVEV (reference sequence). V was trimmed by 3 bases and J by 1 base, leaving 9 bases between them. The CDR3 spells CASSFVGGNTGELFF. CDR3 DNA: TGTGCCAGCAGTTTTGTTGGAGGGAACACCGGGGAGCTGTTTTTT.

The rearrangement links TRBV7-2 to TRBJ1-1; D remains ambiguous. This CDR3 spans 13 amino acids. V was cut by 6 bases and J by 1 base, with 9 bases left in between. Germline lookup yields CDR1 SGHTA and CDR2 FQGNSA. CDR3: CASRTQENTEAFF. CDR3 DNA sequence: TGTGCCAGCAGAACCCAGGAGAACACTGAAGCTTTCTTT.

The V gene is TRBV6-6, the J gene TRBJ1-1, with TRBD1 identical over 7 bases. With 0 bases clipped from V and 1 base from J, the junction kept 2 bases outside the gene matches. This CDR3 contains 15 residues. Per germline, CDR1 MNHNY and CDR2 SVGAGI (reference sequence). CDR3 protein: CASSYSGQKNTEAFF. CDR3 in DNA: TGTGCCAGCAGTTACTCGGGACAGAAGAACACTGAAGCTTTCTTT.

For the CDR3, the DNA is TGTGCCAGCAGCTTAGGGCAGGGGGGTAACACCGGGGAGCTGTTTTTT. This encodes CASSLGQGGNTGELFF. The V gene is TRBV7-2, the J gene TRBJ2-2; TRBD1 is a possible D gene (7 bases). The V gene's germline CDR1 is SGHTA and CDR2 FQGNSA. The CDR3 sequence is 16 residues long. Trimming cost V 1 base and J 2 bases, with 11 bases left between them.

The rearrangement uses TRBV7-9 and TRBJ2-2, with 8 bases lining up with TRBD2. The J segment lost 7 bases and the V segment lost 3 bases, leaving 7 bases of the junction unmatched. Germline CDR1 is SEHNR and CDR2 is FQNEAQ (reference sequence). The CDR3 totals 15 residues. CDR3 loop: CASSFTGGPFGELFF. The CDR3 DNA sequence: TGTGCCAGCAGCTTCACGGGAGGGCCGTTCGGGGAGCTGTTTTTT.

The CDR3 DNA reads TGTGCCAGCAGTTTACGACTAGGGAGCGAGCAGTACTTC. It is translated as CASSLRLGSEQYF. This chain connects TRBV27 to TRBJ2-7, with D perhaps matching TRBD2 (6 bases). CDR1 and CDR2 (germline): MNHEY, SMNVEV (reference sequence). The CDR3 runs 13 residues. Trimming removed 2 bases at V and 6 bases at J, with 11 bases between.

This chain joins TRBV2 and TRBJ1-1, with D perhaps matching TRBD1 (6 bases). The V and J ends lost 4 bases and 1 base respectively, with 7 bases between them. The germline gives CDR1 SNHLY, CDR2 FYNNEI. The CDR3 length is 13 residues. The CDR3 bases are TGTGCCAGCAGTGGACAGGAGAACACTGAAGCTTTCTTT. Its translation is CASSGQENTEAFF. Full variable domain (missing parts from reference TRBV2 and TRBJ1-1): EPEVTQTPSHQVTQMGQEVILRCVPISNHLYFYWYRQILGQKVEFLVSFYNNEISEKSEIFDDQFSVERPDGSNFTLKIRSTKLEDSAMYFCASSGQENTEAFFGQGTRLTVV.

CDR3 sequence (DNA): TGTGCCATAGGGGGTACCGGGGAGCTGTTTTTT. Encoded protein: CAIGGTGELFF. This chain connects TRBV10-3 to TRBJ2-2, with D perhaps matching TRBD1 (6 bases). Germline-derived CDR1 and CDR2 are ENHRY and SYGVKD. The CDR3 is 11 amino acids. Trimming shortened V by 9 bases and J by 5 bases, and 7 bases separated the two germline ends.

This sequence joins TRBV7-9 and TRBJ1-1; a weak D match, TRBD1 (6 bases). The CDR3 loop spans 16 amino acids. The V gene's germline CDR1 is SEHNR and CDR2 FQNEAQ (reference sequence). V shed 0 bases and J shed 1 base, with 12 bases lying between them. CDR3 sequence: CASSLAHGTKNTEAFF. As DNA, the CDR3 is TGTGCCAGCAGCTTAGCCCACGGGACAAAGAACACTGAAGCTTTCTTT.

This sequence joins TRBV18 and TRBJ2-7; 7 bases align to TRBD1. The V and J ends lost 6 bases and 5 bases, in that order; junction bases with no gene match: 10. The V gene's germline CDR1 is KGHSH and CDR2 LQKENI. This CDR3 has 14 residues. The CDR3: CASSERQGDNEQYF. For the CDR3, the DNA is TGTGCCAGCTCCGAGAGACAGGGTGACAACGAGCAGTACTTC.